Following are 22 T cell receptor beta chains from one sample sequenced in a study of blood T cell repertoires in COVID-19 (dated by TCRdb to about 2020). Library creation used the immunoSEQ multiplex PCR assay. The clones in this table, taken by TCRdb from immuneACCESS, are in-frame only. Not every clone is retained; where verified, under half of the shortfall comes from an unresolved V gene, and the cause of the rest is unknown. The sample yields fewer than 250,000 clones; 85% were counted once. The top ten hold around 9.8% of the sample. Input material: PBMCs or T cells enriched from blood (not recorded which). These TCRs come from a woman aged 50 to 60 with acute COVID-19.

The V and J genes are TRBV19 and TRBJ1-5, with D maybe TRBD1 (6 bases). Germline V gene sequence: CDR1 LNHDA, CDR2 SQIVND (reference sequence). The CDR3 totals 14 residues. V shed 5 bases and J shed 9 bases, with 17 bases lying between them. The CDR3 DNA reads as TGTGCCAGTAGTGTCGACAGGTATAATTGGCCCCAGCATTTT. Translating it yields CASSVDRYNWPQHF.

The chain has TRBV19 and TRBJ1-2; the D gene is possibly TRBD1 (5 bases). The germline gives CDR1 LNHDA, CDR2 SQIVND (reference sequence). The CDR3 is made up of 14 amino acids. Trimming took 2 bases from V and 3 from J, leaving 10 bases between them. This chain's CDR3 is CASSIRGSDYGYTF. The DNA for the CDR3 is TGTGCCAGTAGTATAAGGGGAAGCGACTATGGCTACACCTTC.

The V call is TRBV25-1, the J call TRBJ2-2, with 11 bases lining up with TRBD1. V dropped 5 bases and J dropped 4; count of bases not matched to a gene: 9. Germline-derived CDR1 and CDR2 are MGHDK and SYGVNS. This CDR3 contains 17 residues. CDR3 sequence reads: CASSPKAGQGVTGELFF. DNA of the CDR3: TGTGCCAGCAGTCCCAAGGCGGGACAGGGGGTCACCGGGGAGCTGTTTTTT.

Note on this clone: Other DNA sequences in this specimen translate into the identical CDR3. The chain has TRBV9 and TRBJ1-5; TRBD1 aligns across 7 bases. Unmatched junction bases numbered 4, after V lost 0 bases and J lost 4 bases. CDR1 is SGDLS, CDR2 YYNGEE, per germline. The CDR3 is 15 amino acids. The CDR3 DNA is TGTGCCAGCAGCGTAGGACAGGGAGGAAATCAGCCCCAGCATTTT. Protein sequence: CASSVGQGGNQPQHF.

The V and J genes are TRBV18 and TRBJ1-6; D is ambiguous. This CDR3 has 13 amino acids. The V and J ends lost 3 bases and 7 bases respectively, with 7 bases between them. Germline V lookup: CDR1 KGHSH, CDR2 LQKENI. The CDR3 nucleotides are TGTGCCAGCTCACCGGGCCCAAATTCACCCCTCCACTTT. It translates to CASSPGPNSPLHF. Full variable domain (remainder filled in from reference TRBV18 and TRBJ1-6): NAGVMQNPRHLVRRRGQEARLRCSPMKGHSHVYWYRQLPEEGLKFMVYLQKENIIDESGMPKERFSAEFPKEGPSILRIQQVVRGDSAAYFCASSPGPNSPLHFGNGTRLTVT.

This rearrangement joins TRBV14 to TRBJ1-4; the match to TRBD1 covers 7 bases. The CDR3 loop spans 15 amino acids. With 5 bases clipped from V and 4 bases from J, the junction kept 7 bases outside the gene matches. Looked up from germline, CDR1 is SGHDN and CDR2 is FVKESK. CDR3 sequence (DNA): TGTGCCAGCAGCAGAAAGGGACAGTTTAATGAAAAACTGTTTTTT. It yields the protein CASSRKGQFNEKLFF.

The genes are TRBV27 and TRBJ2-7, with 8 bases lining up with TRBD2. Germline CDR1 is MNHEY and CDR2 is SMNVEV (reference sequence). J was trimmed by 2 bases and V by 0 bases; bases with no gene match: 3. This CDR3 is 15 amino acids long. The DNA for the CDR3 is TGTGCCAGCAGTTTATCACTAGCGGCTACCTACGAGCAGTACTTC. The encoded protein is CASSLSLAATYEQYF.

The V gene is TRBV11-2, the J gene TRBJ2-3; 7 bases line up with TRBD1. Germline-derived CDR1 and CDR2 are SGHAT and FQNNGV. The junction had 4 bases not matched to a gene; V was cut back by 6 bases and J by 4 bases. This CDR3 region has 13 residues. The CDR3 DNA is TGTGCCAGCAGTTCCGGGACAGCAGATACGCAGTATTTT. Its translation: CASSSGTADTQYF.

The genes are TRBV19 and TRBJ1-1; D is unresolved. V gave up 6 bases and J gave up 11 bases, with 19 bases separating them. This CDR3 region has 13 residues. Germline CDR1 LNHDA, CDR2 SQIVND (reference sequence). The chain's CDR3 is CASSRLTGSVAFF. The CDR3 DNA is TGTGCCAGTAGCCGGTTGACTGGCTCTGTGGCTTTCTTT.

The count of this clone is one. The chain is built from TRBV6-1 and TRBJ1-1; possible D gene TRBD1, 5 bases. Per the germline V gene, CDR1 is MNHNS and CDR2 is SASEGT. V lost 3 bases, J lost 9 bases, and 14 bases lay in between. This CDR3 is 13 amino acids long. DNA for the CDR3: TGTGCCAGCAGTGACCGCGAGGGACTTAAAGCTTTCTTT. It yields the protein CASSDREGLKAFF.

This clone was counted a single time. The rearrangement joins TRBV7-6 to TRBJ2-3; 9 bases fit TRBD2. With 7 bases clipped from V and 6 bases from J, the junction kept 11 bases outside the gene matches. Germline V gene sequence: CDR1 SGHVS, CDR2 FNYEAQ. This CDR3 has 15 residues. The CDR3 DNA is TGTGCCAGCACTCGAGAGGTAGCGGGGGACGATACGCAGTATTTT. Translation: CASTREVAGDDTQYF.

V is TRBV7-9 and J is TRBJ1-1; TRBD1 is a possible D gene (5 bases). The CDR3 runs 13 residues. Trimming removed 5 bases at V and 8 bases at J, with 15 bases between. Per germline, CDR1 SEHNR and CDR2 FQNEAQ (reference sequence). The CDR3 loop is CASSPPVRVEAFF. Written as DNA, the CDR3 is TGTGCCAGCAGCCCACCGGTCAGGGTAGAAGCTTTCTTT.

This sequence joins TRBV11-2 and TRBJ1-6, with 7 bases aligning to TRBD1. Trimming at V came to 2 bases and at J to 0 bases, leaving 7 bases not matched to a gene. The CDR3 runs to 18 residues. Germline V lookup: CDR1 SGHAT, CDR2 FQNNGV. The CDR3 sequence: CASSLHGQESSYNSPLHF. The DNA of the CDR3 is TGTGCCAGCAGCTTACATGGACAGGAGAGCTCCTATAATTCACCCCTCCACTTT.

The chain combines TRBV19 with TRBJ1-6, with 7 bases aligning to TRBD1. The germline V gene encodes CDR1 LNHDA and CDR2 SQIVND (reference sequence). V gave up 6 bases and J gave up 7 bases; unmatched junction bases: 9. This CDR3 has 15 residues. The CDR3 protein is CASSHPGTVNSPLHF. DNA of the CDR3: TGTGCCAGTAGCCATCCCGGGACAGTGAATTCACCCCTCCACTTT.

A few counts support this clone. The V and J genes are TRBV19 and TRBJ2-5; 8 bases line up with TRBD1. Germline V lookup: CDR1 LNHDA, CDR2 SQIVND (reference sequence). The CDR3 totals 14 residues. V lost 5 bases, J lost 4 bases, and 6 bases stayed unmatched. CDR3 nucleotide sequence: TGTGCCAGTAGTCCCCCAGGGGGCGTAGAGACCCAGTACTTC. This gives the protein CASSPPGGVETQYF. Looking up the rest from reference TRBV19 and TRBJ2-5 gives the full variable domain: DGGITQSPKYLFRKEGQNVTLSCEQNLNHDAMYWYRQDPGQGLRLIYYSQIVNDFQKGDIAEGYSVSREKKESFPLTVTSAQKNPTAFYLCASSPPGGVETQYFGPGTRLLVL.

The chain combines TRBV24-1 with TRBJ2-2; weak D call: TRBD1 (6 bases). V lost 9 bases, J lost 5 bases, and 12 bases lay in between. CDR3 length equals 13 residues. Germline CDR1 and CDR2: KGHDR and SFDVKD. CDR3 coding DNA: TGTGCCACCGGGGGCAGGGGTACCGGGGAGCTGTTTTTT. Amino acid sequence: CATGGRGTGELFF.

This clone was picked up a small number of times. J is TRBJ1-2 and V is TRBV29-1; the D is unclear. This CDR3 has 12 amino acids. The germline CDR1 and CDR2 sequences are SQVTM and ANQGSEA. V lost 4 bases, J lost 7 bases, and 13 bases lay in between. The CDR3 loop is CSVATADGGYTF. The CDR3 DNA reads TGCAGCGTTGCCACGGCGGATGGTGGCTACACCTTC.

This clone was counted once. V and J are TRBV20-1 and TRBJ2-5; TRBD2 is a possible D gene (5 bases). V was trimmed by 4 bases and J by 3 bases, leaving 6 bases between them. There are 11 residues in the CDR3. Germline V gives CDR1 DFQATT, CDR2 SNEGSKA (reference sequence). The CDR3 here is CSAIAKETQYF. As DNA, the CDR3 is TGCAGTGCTATAGCGAAAGAGACCCAGTACTTC.

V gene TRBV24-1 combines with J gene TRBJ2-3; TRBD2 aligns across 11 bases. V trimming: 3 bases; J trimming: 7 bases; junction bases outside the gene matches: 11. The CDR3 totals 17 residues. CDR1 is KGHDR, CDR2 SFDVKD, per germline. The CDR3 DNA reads TGTGCCACCAGTGATGGGGCTAGCGGGGGGCAGTGGAATACGCAGTATTTT. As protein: CATSDGASGGQWNTQYF.

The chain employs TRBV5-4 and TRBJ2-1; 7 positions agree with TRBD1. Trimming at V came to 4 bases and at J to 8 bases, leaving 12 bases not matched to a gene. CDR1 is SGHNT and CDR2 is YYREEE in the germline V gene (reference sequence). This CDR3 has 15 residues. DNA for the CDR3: TGTGCCAGCAGCAGGGGGCCCCCAGGAAACGATGAGCAGTTCTTC. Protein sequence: CASSRGPPGNDEQFF.

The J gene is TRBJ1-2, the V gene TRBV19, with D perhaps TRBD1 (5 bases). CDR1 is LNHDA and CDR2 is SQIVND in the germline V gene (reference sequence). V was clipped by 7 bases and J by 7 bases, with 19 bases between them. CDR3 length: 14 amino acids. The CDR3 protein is CASTGTPGGFGYTF. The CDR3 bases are TGTGCCAGTACCGGGACTCCAGGCGGGTTTGGCTACACCTTC.

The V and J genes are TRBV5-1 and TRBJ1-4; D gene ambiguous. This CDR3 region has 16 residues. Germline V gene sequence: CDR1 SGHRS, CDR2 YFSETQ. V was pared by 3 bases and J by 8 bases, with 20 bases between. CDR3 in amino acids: CASSSTPGGIREKLFF. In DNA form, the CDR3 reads TGCGCCAGCAGCTCCACCCCGGGCGGGATTCGAGAAAAACTGTTTTTT.